Shown below are 16 T cell receptor beta chains from a single sample sequenced in a study of cytotoxic CD8 clonotypes in ibrutinib-treated CLL. TCRdb's copy holds only in-frame clones and misses some; the assay was immunoSEQ multiplex PCR. The table includes about 140,000 clones, around three quarters detected once. The source material was PBMCs, sampled after 12 months of ibrutinib treatment. Receptors were obtained from a human donor with chronic lymphocytic leukemia.

This clone is a singleton in its sample. The chain uses TRBV30 and TRBJ2-6, with D possibly matching TRBD2 (5 bases). This CDR3 comprises 19 residues. Germline assignment: CDR1 GTSNPN and CDR2 SVGIG (reference sequence). V dropped 0 bases and J dropped 1 base, with 19 bases sitting between them. CDR3 in amino acids: CAWSVFSEGRVSGANVLTF. The CDR3 coding sequence is TGTGCCTGGAGTGTTTTCTCCGAGGGCCGGGTGTCTGGGGCCAACGTCCTGACTTTC.

The rearrangement joins TRBV7-8 to TRBJ2-2; 7 nucleotides agree with TRBD2. Trimming cost V 3 bases and J 8 bases; bases outside gene matches: 15. Looked up from germline, CDR1 is SGHVS and CDR2 is FQNEAQ. The CDR3 is 17 residues long. The CDR3 region is CASSLAETSYIRGELFF. The CDR3 nucleotides are TGTGCCAGCAGCTTGGCGGAGACTAGCTATATTCGGGGGGAGCTGTTTTTT.

The J gene is TRBJ1-4, the V gene TRBV25-1; the D gene is possibly TRBD1 (6 bases). Germline V gene sequence: CDR1 MGHDK, CDR2 SYGVNS. The V end was cut by 5 bases, the J end by 7 bases, with 20 bases between. The CDR3 consists of 16 residues. The CDR3 nucleotides read TGTGCCAGCAGTACCCCTTCGGGGGGGCGGGGTGAAAAACTGTTTTTT. This gives the protein CASSTPSGGRGEKLFF.

V usage is TRBV5-5 and J usage is TRBJ1-1, with D possibly being TRBD1 (6 bases). V lost 4 bases to trimming and J lost 1 base, with 11 bases between them. The CDR3 sequence is 14 residues long. Germline CDR1 is SGHKS and CDR2 is YYEKEE (reference sequence). In nucleotides, the CDR3 is TGTGCCAGCAGCGCAGGGGCCTGGAACACTGAAGCTTTCTTT. This codes for CASSAGAWNTEAFF.

This chain uses TRBV14 with TRBJ1-1; unclear D gene. Trimming stripped 1 base from V and 0 bases from J, with 12 bases between. This CDR3 is built from 16 residues. Per germline, CDR1 SGHDN and CDR2 FVKESK. The CDR3 DNA is TGTGCCAGCAGCCAAGTTTTAGGACTGATGAACACTGAAGCTTTCTTT. It codes for CASSQVLGLMNTEAFF.

This clone was detected many times. The genes are TRBV7-9 and TRBJ2-2, with 8 bases fitting TRBD2. This CDR3 has 16 amino acids. CDR1 and CDR2 (germline): SEHNR, FQNEAQ (reference sequence). V gave up 2 bases and J gave up 3 bases; unmatched junction bases: 5. The CDR3 region is CASSLRSGGYTGELFF. The CDR3 DNA is TGTGCCAGCAGCTTAAGGAGCGGGGGCTACACCGGGGAGCTGTTTTTT.

The rearrangement links TRBV2 to TRBJ1-2; 8 bases match TRBD1. Trimming removed 4 bases from V and 8 bases from J; junction bases left unmatched: 6. CDR1 and CDR2 from the germline V gene are SNHLY and FYNNEI. The length of the CDR3 is 13 residues. CDR3 sequence (DNA): TGTGCCAGCAGTGGGGCAGGGGGCAAAGGCTACACCTTC. It yields the protein CASSGAGGKGYTF.

A few counts support this clone. The rearrangement links TRBV7-6 to TRBJ1-1; D unresolved. This CDR3 is built from 12 residues. The V and J ends lost 5 bases and 7 bases respectively, with 11 bases between them. Germline V CDR1 and CDR2: SGHVS, FNYEAQ. CDR3 loop: CASSRVGVEAFF. The CDR3 coding sequence is TGTGCCAGCAGCAGAGTAGGTGTTGAAGCTTTCTTT.

The gene calls are TRBV5-1 and TRBJ2-7; 9 nucleotides match TRBD1. The ends lost 4 bases at V and 3 bases at J; junction bases unmatched: 8. Germline V gene data show CDR1 as SGHRS and CDR2 as YFSETQ. The CDR3 sequence is 15 residues long. The chain's CDR3 is CASSPLRQGDYEQYF. The CDR3, as DNA: TGCGCCAGCAGCCCCCTCAGACAGGGGGACTACGAGCAGTACTTC.

The genes are TRBV9 and TRBJ2-4; 8 bases agree with TRBD1. The CDR3 length is 14 residues. The germline V gene encodes CDR1 SGDLS and CDR2 YYNGEE. V was pared by 3 bases and J by 9 bases, with 8 bases of the junction left unmatched. The CDR3 region has the DNA TGTGCCAGCAGCGGCGAGACAGGGGTGGGCATTCAGTACTTC. Translated, it gives CASSGETGVGIQYF.

This clone was picked up a small number of times. CDR3 nucleotide sequence: TGTGCCAGCAGCGTAGGAGAGGGGAGGTCCTACGAGCAGTACTTC. It specifies CASSVGEGRSYEQYF. The rearrangement links TRBV9 to TRBJ2-7, with D possibly matching TRBD2 (6 bases). V lost 0 bases, J lost 1 base, and 11 bases lay in between. This CDR3 contains 15 residues. The V gene's germline CDR1 is SGDLS and CDR2 YYNGEE.

The chain carries TRBV6-5 and TRBJ1-2; D remains unclear. This CDR3 has 15 amino acids. Trimming shortened V by 2 bases and J by 1 base, and 11 bases separated the two germline ends. Germline loops: CDR1 MNHEY, CDR2 SVGAGI. CDR3 in amino acids: CASSYRIGYNYGYTF. In DNA, the CDR3 is TGTGCCAGCAGTTACCGAATCGGATATAACTATGGCTACACCTTC.

V and J are TRBV2 and TRBJ1-4; D gene unclear. CDR3 length equals 16 residues. The V end was cut by 1 base, the J end by 8 bases, with 17 bases between. Germline lookup yields CDR1 SNHLY and CDR2 FYNNEI. In DNA, the CDR3 is TGTGCCAGCAGTGAAGTGTTGTGGGCGGGGTTCGAAAAACTGTTTTTT. It codes for CASSEVLWAGFEKLFF.

The chain joins TRBV7-9 to TRBJ2-7, with D tentatively TRBD1 or TRBD2 (5 bases each). V was trimmed by 3 bases and J by 4 bases, leaving 16 bases between them. The CDR3 contains 15 residues. Germline CDR1 reads SEHNR; CDR2 reads FQNEAQ (reference sequence). Here the CDR3 reads CASSFFRDGDYEQYF. The CDR3 DNA sequence: TGTGCCAGCAGCTTTTTCCGGGACGGCGATTACGAGCAGTACTTC.

The gene calls are TRBV4-3 and TRBJ1-3; no clear D gene. V shed 0 bases and J shed 1 base, with 10 bases lying between them. Germline V gives CDR1 LGHNA, CDR2 YSLEER. The CDR3 spans 16 residues. CDR3 DNA: TGCGCCAGCAGCCAAGAGGGAGGAGGATCTGGAAACACCATATATTTT. Translated, it gives CASSQEGGGSGNTIYF.

The chain has TRBV11-1 and TRBJ2-1; TRBD2 might be the D (6 bases). Germline V gives CDR1 SGHAT, CDR2 FQDESV (reference sequence). This CDR3 contains 17 residues. The V end was cut by 5 bases, the J end by 2 bases, with 19 bases between. The CDR3 region has the DNA TGTGCCAGCAGCGTCCTTAGCGGTACAGTCCCCTACAATGAGCAGTTCTTC. It codes for CASSVLSGTVPYNEQFF. The variable domain in full, completed from reference TRBV11-1 and TRBJ2-1, reads EAEVAQSPRYKITEKSQAVAFWCDPISGHATLYWYRQILGQGPELLVQFQDESVVDDSQLPKDRFSAERLKGVDSTLKIQPAELGDSAMYLCASSVLSGTVPYNEQFFGPGTRLTVL.